The 17 T cell receptor beta chains below all came from one sample that was sequenced in a study of T cell changes during pregnancy in multiple sclerosis. TCRdb keeps only in-frame clones here, not all; method: immunoSEQ multiplex PCR. Altogether around 60,000 clones are present, 80% to 95% being singletons, with the ten largest covering approximately 0.35%. The sample here was CD4+ T cells from peripheral blood mononuclear cells, taken before pregnancy. These receptor sequences come from a female donor with multiple sclerosis, enrolled in a pregnancy study.

The CDR3, as DNA: TGTGCCACCAGCAGCGCCCCAGCGGGGCTCAATGAGCAGTTCTTC. It encodes CATSSAPAGLNEQFF. This rearrangement joins TRBV15 to TRBJ2-1, with 7 bases aligning to TRBD2. V trimming: 3 bases; J trimming: 6 bases; junction bases outside the gene matches: 8. Germline-derived CDR1 and CDR2 are LNHNV and YYDKDF (reference sequence). The CDR3 is 15 amino acids.

The V and J genes are TRBV10-3 and TRBJ2-7, with 14 bases fitting TRBD2. The germline gives CDR1 ENHRY, CDR2 SYGVKD. This CDR3 region has 15 residues. V gave up 3 bases and J gave up 5 bases; unmatched junction bases: 3. CDR3 in DNA: TGTGCCATCAGTGATAGACTAGCGGGAGGGCACGAGCAGTACTTC. Encoded protein: CAISDRLAGGHEQYF.

V is TRBV6-5 and J is TRBJ1-1, with D uncertain. Germline CDR1 MNHEY, CDR2 SVGAGI. The CDR3 has 15 residues. With 2 bases removed from V and 5 bases from J, the gap between germline ends came to 15 bases. CDR3 region: CASSYLRVGRTEAFF. The DNA for the CDR3 is TGTGCCAGCAGTTACCTACGAGTGGGCCGTACTGAAGCTTTCTTT.

V is TRBV2 and J is TRBJ2-6, with 7 bases identical to TRBD1. Germline V gene data show CDR1 as SNHLY and CDR2 as FYNNEI. The CDR3 consists of 18 residues. V gave up 4 bases and J gave up 4 bases; unmatched junction bases: 13. The CDR3 loop reads CASSVNSGGTGGANVLTF. CDR3 bases: TGTGCCAGCAGTGTAAATTCAGGGGGTACAGGGGGGGCCAACGTCCTGACTTTC.

The rearrangement links TRBV19 to TRBJ1-1; 7 bases line up with TRBD1. Germline V gene lookup returns CDR1 LNHDA and CDR2 SQIVND (reference sequence). Unmatched junction bases numbered 8, after V lost 6 bases and J lost 4 bases. This CDR3 contains 14 residues. CDR3 sequence (DNA): TGTGCCAGTAGACCAAGACAGGGTGGCACTGAAGCTTTCTTT. Translation: CASRPRQGGTEAFF.

This chain connects TRBV5-4 to TRBJ1-1, with 7 bases identical to TRBD1. This CDR3 has 14 amino acids. V lost 0 bases to trimming and J lost 11 bases; unmatched junction nucleotides: 10. In germline, CDR1 is SGHNT, CDR2 YYREEE (reference sequence). The CDR3 DNA follows: TGTGCCAGCAGCTTGGAGGCTGGGACAGCTAAGGCTTTCTTT. It yields the protein CASSLEAGTAKAFF. Using reference TRBV5-4 and TRBJ1-1 for the parts outside the CDR3, the full variable domain is ETGVTQSPTHLIKTRGQQVTLRCSSQSGHNTVSWYQQALGQGPQFIFQYYREEENGRGNFPPRFSGLQFPNYSSELNVNALELDDSALYLCASSLEAGTAKAFFGQGTRLTVV.

The chain recombines TRBV7-2 with TRBJ2-3, with D maybe TRBD1 (6 bases). Trimming removed 3 bases from V and 4 bases from J, with 8 bases in between. The CDR3 contains 13 residues. Germline lookup yields CDR1 SGHTA and CDR2 FQGNSA. In DNA, the CDR3 is TGTGCCAGCAGCTTTGGGGGCCCAGATACGCAGTATTTT. This sequence encodes CASSFGGPDTQYF. The full variable domain, in which reference TRBV7-2 and TRBJ2-3 provide the parts outside the CDR3, is GAGVSQSPSNKVTEKGKDVELRCDPISGHTALYWYRQSLGQGLEFLIYFQGNSAPDKSGLPSDRFSAERTGGSVSTLTIQRTQQEDSAVYLCASSFGGPDTQYFGPGTRLTVL.

This chain uses TRBV11-3 with TRBJ2-5; D remains ambiguous. CDR3 length: 17 residues. Trimming stripped 1 base from V and 5 bases from J, with 20 bases between. Germline V gives CDR1 SGHNT, CDR2 YENEEA. CDR3 sequence: CASSLGSRVIPGETQYF. The CDR3 DNA reads as TGTGCCAGCAGCTTAGGGTCCCGGGTCATCCCCGGGGAGACCCAGTACTTC.

This rearrangement joins TRBV4-3 to TRBJ2-6, with TRBD1 matching over 7 bases. Germline CDR1 LGHNA, CDR2 YSLEER. V lost 2 bases to trimming and J lost 2 bases; unmatched junction nucleotides: 3. The CDR3 is 16 amino acids. CDR3 sequence reads: CASSQPTGPGANVLTF. The CDR3 DNA reads TGCGCCAGCAGCCAACCGACAGGGCCTGGGGCCAACGTCCTGACTTTC.

This chain joins TRBV28 and TRBJ2-4; TRBD1 might be the D (6 bases). Trimming took off 2 bases at V and 12 bases at J, with 11 bases between the two ends. The germline V gene has CDR1 MDHEN and CDR2 SYDVKM. There are 12 residues in the CDR3. The DNA of the CDR3 is TGTGCCAGCAGTTTAGTCCCGGGACATCAGTACTTC. Translating it yields CASSLVPGHQYF. Full variable domain (outside the CDR3, taken from reference TRBV28 and TRBJ2-4): DVKVTQSSRYLVKRTGEKVFLECVQDMDHENMFWYRQDPGLGLRLIYFSYDVKMKEKGDIPEGYSVSREKKERFSLILESASTNQTSMYLCASSLVPGHQYFGAGTRLSVL.

This chain links TRBV28 with TRBJ1-1; a weak D match, TRBD1 (6 bases). This CDR3 is 16 amino acids long. The V and J ends lost 11 bases and 0 bases respectively, with 22 bases between them. Germline loops: CDR1 MDHEN, CDR2 SYDVKM. The CDR3, as DNA: TGTGCCTCGCGATCAGACCGGGACAAGTTGAACACTGAAGCTTTCTTT. This codes for CASRSDRDKLNTEAFF.

This clone was detected once. This chain joins TRBV29-1 and TRBJ2-5; D gene ambiguous. The length of the CDR3 is 12 residues. V was cut by 7 bases and J by 5 bases, with 14 bases left in between. Germline CDR1 is SQVTM and CDR2 is ANQGSEA. CDR3 in amino acids: CSAQTGRETQYF. The CDR3 bases are TGCAGCGCCCAGACGGGTAGGGAGACCCAGTACTTC.

This clone was seen a single time. The V call is TRBV9, the J call TRBJ1-3, with 7 bases matching TRBD1. CDR1 and CDR2 (germline): SGDLS, YYNGEE. The length of the CDR3 is 15 residues. V lost 2 bases, J lost 0 bases, and 2 bases stayed unmatched. CDR3 bases: TGTGCCAGCAGCGTGGGACAGAGCTCTGGAAACACCATATATTTT. Its protein is CASSVGQSSGNTIYF.

The gene calls are TRBV6-1 and TRBJ2-7, with 9 positions matching TRBD1. Germline assignment: CDR1 MNHNS and CDR2 SASEGT. V was clipped by 0 bases and J by 1 base; unmatched bases: 4. This CDR3 is 16 amino acids long. The CDR3 is CASSEAMGQGSYEQYF. In DNA, the CDR3 is TGTGCCAGCAGTGAAGCTATGGGACAGGGTTCCTACGAGCAGTACTTC.

V is TRBV5-4 and J is TRBJ2-7, with 7 bases fitting TRBD1. The CDR3 extends over 14 amino acids. V trimming: 3 bases; J trimming: 2 bases; junction bases outside the gene matches: 5. CDR1 SGHNT and CDR2 YYREEE come from the germline V gene (reference sequence). The CDR3 here is CASSSPGQPYEQYF. The CDR3 DNA sequence: TGTGCCAGCAGCTCCCCGGGACAGCCCTACGAGCAGTACTTC.

J is TRBJ1-5 and V is TRBV7-8; TRBD1 aligns across 9 bases. Germline V gives CDR1 SGHVS, CDR2 FQNEAQ. Trimming took 5 bases from V and 1 from J; bases not matched to a gene: 6. The CDR3 consists of 16 residues. This chain's CDR3 is CASSAYRGQSNQPQHF. The CDR3 nucleotides read TGTGCCAGCAGCGCTTACAGGGGGCAAAGCAATCAGCCCCAGCATTTT. Filled out from reference TRBV7-8 and TRBJ1-5, the complete variable domain reads GAGVSQSPRYKVAKRGQDVALRCDPISGHVSLFWYQQALGQGPEFLTYFQNEAQLDKSGLPSDRFFAERPEGSVSTLKIQRTQQEDSAVYLCASSAYRGQSNQPQHFGDGTRLSIL.

This rearrangement joins TRBV18 to TRBJ1-2, with 8 bases identical to TRBD1. Germline assignment: CDR1 KGHSH and CDR2 LQKENI. Trimming at V came to 6 bases and at J to 8 bases, leaving 11 bases not matched to a gene. The CDR3 length is 14 residues. CDR3 sequence reads: CASSPGQEGQGYTF. The CDR3 region has the DNA TGTGCCAGCTCCCCGGGACAGGAAGGTCAAGGCTACACCTTC.